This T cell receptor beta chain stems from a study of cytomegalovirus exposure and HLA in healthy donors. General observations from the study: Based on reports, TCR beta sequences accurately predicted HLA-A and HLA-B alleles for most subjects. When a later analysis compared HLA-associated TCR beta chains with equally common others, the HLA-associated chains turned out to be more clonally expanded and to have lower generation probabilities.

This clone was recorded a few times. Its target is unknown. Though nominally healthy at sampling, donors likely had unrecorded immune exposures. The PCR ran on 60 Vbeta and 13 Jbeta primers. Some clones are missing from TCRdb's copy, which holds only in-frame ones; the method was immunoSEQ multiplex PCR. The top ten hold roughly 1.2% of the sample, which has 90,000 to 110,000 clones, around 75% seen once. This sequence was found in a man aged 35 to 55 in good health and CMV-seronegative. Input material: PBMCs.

In DNA form, the CDR3 reads TGTGCCTGGGACCTCGGAGGGGCTGAGACCCAGTACTTC. Translation: CAWDLGGAETQYF. The J gene is TRBJ2-5, the V gene TRBV30; D is possibly TRBD2 (6 bases). The V gene lost 5 bases and the J gene lost 5 bases, with 15 bases spanning the gap. The CDR3 length is 13 residues. Germline CDR1 GTSNPN, CDR2 SVGIG (reference sequence).